Following are 28 T cell receptor beta chains from one sample sequenced in a study of early T cells in non-severe SARS-CoV-2 infection. TCRdb re-called the 5' RACE reads with MiXCR, one entry per CDR3 protein. The data show approximately 70,000 distinct CDR3 sequences, with approximately 13% seen just once and approximately 5.5% held by the top ten. The material sequenced was whole blood. The receptors were sampled from an adult who was a healthcare worker with PCR-confirmed SARS-CoV-2 infection or an uninfected control (not recorded which).

This clonotype was seen a handful of times. This chain uses TRBV6-1 with TRBJ2-3; D perhaps matches TRBD1 (6 bases). The CDR3 is 15 residues long. Germline CDR1 MNHNS, CDR2 SASEGT. V lost 5 bases to trimming and J lost 5 bases, with 17 bases between them. The CDR3 region is CASSLDSVNIDTQYF. The CDR3 DNA follows: TGTGCCAGCAGTTTGGACAGCGTTAATATAGATACGCAGTATTTT.

The chain joins TRBV20-1 to TRBJ2-7; a weak D match, TRBD2 (6 bases). Germline V gene data show CDR1 as DFQATT and CDR2 as SNEGSKA (reference sequence). V gave up 7 bases and J gave up 4 bases, with 11 bases separating them. The CDR3 has 11 amino acids. CDR3 amino acids: CSVSGVYEQYF. In DNA form, the CDR3 reads TGCAGTGTCTCGGGGGTTTACGAGCAGTACTTC.

The rearrangement links TRBV7-3 to TRBJ2-2; D not resolved. From germline, CDR1 is SGHTA and CDR2 FQGTGA. The ends were cut back, 1 base at V and 6 bases at J, with 15 bases in the middle. This CDR3 spans 16 amino acids. CDR3 nucleotides: TGTGCCAGCAGCTTAATGCCGTCGGATTTGTCCGGGGAGCTGTTTTTT. The encoded protein is CASSLMPSDLSGELFF.

This clonotype came up many times. This chain joins TRBV20-1 and TRBJ2-3, with 11 positions matching TRBD2. Looked up from germline, CDR1 is DFQATT and CDR2 is SNEGSKA (reference sequence). The CDR3 is 14 amino acids. With 5 bases clipped from V and 4 bases from J, the junction kept 5 bases outside the gene matches. CDR3 coding DNA: TGCAGTGCTCCCGGGACTAGCGGTTCAGATACGCAGTATTTT. It codes for CSAPGTSGSDTQYF.

V and J are TRBV19 and TRBJ2-4, with 7 positions matching TRBD1. Germline-derived CDR1 and CDR2 are LNHDA and SQIVND (reference sequence). This CDR3 comprises 10 residues. The V gene end was trimmed by 9 bases and the J gene end by 11 bases; junction bases not matched to a gene: 4. The CDR3 DNA reads TGTGCCAGCAGGGGGAATTTTCAGTACTTC. Encoded protein: CASRGNFQYF.

As to this clonotype: A read error may produce the germline difference seen at one junction end. This chain connects TRBV7-9 to TRBJ2-7, with 13 bases matching TRBD2. The length of the CDR3 is 12 residues. From germline, CDR1 is SEHNR and CDR2 FQNEAQ (reference sequence). CDR3 protein: CASSVGLAGVTF. CDR3 in DNA: TGTGCCAGCAGCGTCGGACTAGCGGGGGTTACCTTC.

This clonotype was observed many times. The chain uses TRBV6-5 and TRBJ2-5, with 10 bases that match TRBD2. The CDR3 sequence is 16 residues long. Trimming cost V 5 bases and J 4 bases; bases outside gene matches: 10. CDR1 MNHEY and CDR2 SVGAGI come from the germline V gene. The CDR3 reads CASSITSAGGPETQYF. DNA of the CDR3: TGTGCCAGCAGTATTACCTCAGCGGGGGGGCCAGAGACCCAGTACTTC.

In this sample, this clonotype turned up many times. The chain is built from TRBV6-1 and TRBJ1-3; the D is unclear. Germline V CDR1 and CDR2: MNHNS, SASEGT. V was trimmed by 7 bases and J by 3 bases, leaving 13 bases between them. This CDR3 region has 14 residues. The CDR3 DNA reads TGTGCCAGCAATGTGACACATGATGGAAACACCATATATTTT. As protein: CASNVTHDGNTIYF.

This clonotype came up a few times. CDR3 bases: TGTGCCAGCACTCCTGGGGTTGGCCGGGAGCAGTACTTC. Its translation is CASTPGVGREQYF. This chain links TRBV28 with TRBJ2-7; D is ambiguous. The CDR3 loop spans 13 amino acids. Germline V lookup: CDR1 MDHEN, CDR2 SYDVKM. Trimming removed 7 bases from V and 7 bases from J, with 17 bases in between. Combining the CDR3 with reference TRBV28 and TRBJ2-7 gives the whole variable domain DVKVTQSSRYLVKRTGEKVFLECVQDMDHENMFWYRQDPGLGLRLIYFSYDVKMKEKGDIPEGYSVSREKKERFSLILESASTNQTSMYLCASTPGVGREQYFGPGTRLTVT.

This clonotype came up a few times. This chain joins TRBV5-1 and TRBJ2-7; 8 bases match TRBD1. Germline CDR1 SGHRS, CDR2 YFSETQ. CDR3 size: 15 residues. With 7 bases clipped from V and 1 base from J, the junction kept 10 bases outside the gene matches. The chain's CDR3 is CASQPDRGWSYEQYF. CDR3 nucleotide sequence: TGCGCCAGCCAACCTGACAGGGGATGGTCCTACGAGCAGTACTTC.

This clonotype showed up many times. The genes are TRBV29-1 and TRBJ2-3; D tentatively fits TRBD1 or TRBD2 (6 bases each). The CDR3 sequence is 12 residues long. In germline, CDR1 is SQVTM, CDR2 ANQGSEA. The V end was cut by 5 bases, the J end by 6 bases, with 12 bases between. DNA of the CDR3: TGCAGCGTTTTGGGGGGCTCGGATACGCAGTATTTT. Residues: CSVLGGSDTQYF.

This clonotype was found many times. The chain couples TRBV5-1 to TRBJ2-3; a possible D gene is TRBD2 (5 bases). From germline, CDR1 is SGHRS and CDR2 YFSETQ. This CDR3 spans 15 amino acids. V dropped 3 bases and J dropped 1 base, with 12 bases sitting between them. The CDR3, as DNA: TGCGCCAGCAGCTCGTCGGGATTGCGCACAGATACGCAGTATTTT. It specifies CASSSSGLRTDTQYF.

The gene calls are TRBV10-3 and TRBJ2-3; 8 bases are a match to TRBD1. Germline V gene data show CDR1 as ENHRY and CDR2 as SYGVKD. The CDR3 contains 14 residues. Trimming cost V 6 bases and J 2 bases; bases outside gene matches: 4. CDR3 nucleotides: TGTGCCATCAGCCTCAGGGGGCCCACAGATACGCAGTATTTT. Protein product: CAISLRGPTDTQYF.

J is TRBJ2-7 and V is TRBV12-3 or TRBV12-4; 9 bases fit TRBD2. The CDR3 totals 14 residues. V shed 6 bases, J shed 0 bases, and the junction held 3 bases outside the gene matches. The CDR3 is CASSVAGVSYEQYF. CDR3 coding DNA: TGTGCCAGCAGCGTAGCGGGAGTCTCCTACGAGCAGTACTTC.

The gene calls are TRBV12-3 or TRBV12-4 and TRBJ1-1; the match to TRBD1 covers 10 bases. The CDR3 has 15 residues. V lost 6 bases, J lost 10 bases, and 14 bases stayed unmatched. The CDR3 region is CASRAGTGALGGAFF. The CDR3 DNA follows: TGTGCCAGCAGGGCCGGGACAGGGGCTCTTGGTGGAGCTTTCTTT.

CDR3 DNA sequence: TGCAGTGCTAGTGCAACTAATGAAAAACTGTTTTTT. It codes for CSASATNEKLFF. The chain is built from TRBV20-1 and TRBJ1-4; D not certain. The CDR3 consists of 12 residues. CDR1 is DFQATT, CDR2 SNEGSKA, per germline (reference sequence). V shed 3 bases and J shed 0 bases, with 2 bases lying between them.

The chain has TRBV11-3 and TRBJ2-1, with 7 bases fitting TRBD2. Trimming removed 5 bases from V and 3 bases from J; junction bases left unmatched: 7. The germline V gene encodes CDR1 SGHNT and CDR2 YENEEA. The CDR3 is made up of 15 amino acids. The CDR3 sequence is CASSGPTSYYNEQFF. CDR3 DNA sequence: TGTGCCAGCAGCGGACCGACTAGCTACTACAATGAGCAGTTCTTC.

This clonotype was counted many times. The chain is built from TRBV5-4 and TRBJ2-3; D is possibly TRBD1 (6 bases). The CDR3 has 14 amino acids. Looked up from germline, CDR1 is SGHNT and CDR2 is YYREEE (reference sequence). Trimming removed 3 bases from V and 3 bases from J, with 11 bases in between. The CDR3 region has the DNA TGTGCCAGCAGCTGGGAGACAGGAACAGATACGCAGTATTTT. Residues: CASSWETGTDTQYF.

The chain joins TRBV4-3 to TRBJ1-6; tentatively, D is TRBD1 (5 bases). The V gene lost 0 bases and the J gene lost 9 bases, with 15 bases spanning the gap. This CDR3 is built from 16 residues. Germline V CDR1 and CDR2: LGHNA, YSLEER. The DNA for the CDR3 is TGCGCCAGCAGCCAAGATATACCGCGGGGCTTTTCACCCCTCCACTTT. The encoded protein is CASSQDIPRGFSPLHF.

The chain couples TRBV5-1 to TRBJ2-7; tentatively, D is TRBD2 (6 bases). This CDR3 contains 12 residues. With 4 bases removed from V and 1 base from J, the gap between germline ends came to 6 bases. Looked up from germline, CDR1 is SGHRS and CDR2 is YFSETQ. The chain's CDR3 is CASSGGSYEQYF. For the CDR3, the DNA is TGCGCCAGCAGCGGGGGGTCCTACGAGCAGTACTTC.

This clonotype was observed many times. V usage is TRBV5-1 and J usage is TRBJ2-1; the match to TRBD2 covers 13 bases. The CDR3 runs to 14 residues. V lost 3 bases and J lost 10; bases outside the gene matches: 4. The V gene's germline CDR1 is SGHRS and CDR2 YFSETQ. Here the CDR3 DNA reads TGCGCCAGCAGCTGGGGACTAGCGGGGAACGAGCAGTTCTTC. Encoded protein: CASSWGLAGNEQFF.

This clonotype was seen ten or more times. The rearrangement joins TRBV7-2 to TRBJ1-5; a possible D gene is TRBD1 (5 bases). Trimming took off 5 bases at V and 3 bases at J, with 11 bases between the two ends. Looked up from germline, CDR1 is SGHTA and CDR2 is FQGNSA. The CDR3 contains 14 residues. The CDR3 DNA reads TGTGCCAGCAGCGTCGACAGCCCCAATCAGCCCCAGCATTTT. Protein: CASSVDSPNQPQHF.

This clonotype was counted many times. The V call is TRBV5-1, the J call TRBJ2-5; D remains unclear. Trimming cost V 2 bases and J 4 bases, with 6 bases left between them. Germline CDR1 SGHRS, CDR2 YFSETQ. The CDR3 is 12 residues long. CDR3: CASSFPPETQYF. In DNA form, the CDR3 reads TGCGCCAGCAGCTTTCCACCAGAGACCCAGTACTTC.

At least ten counts were recorded for this clonotype. The rearrangement uses TRBV7-3 and TRBJ2-5, with D hard to call. Germline CDR1 is SGHTA and CDR2 is FQGTGA. V was pared by 5 bases and J by 1 base, with 8 bases between. This CDR3 contains 13 residues. In DNA form, the CDR3 reads TGTGCCAGCAGCGGACGGGCCCAAGAGACCCAGTACTTC. It codes for CASSGRAQETQYF. Filled out from reference TRBV7-3 and TRBJ2-5, the complete variable domain reads GAGVSQTPSNKVTEKGKYVELRCDPISGHTALYWYRQSLGQGPEFLIYFQGTGAADDSGLPNDRFFAVRPEGSVSTLKIQRTERGDSAVYLCASSGRAQETQYFGPGTRLLVL.

This clonotype was detected a few times. V and J are TRBV6-5 and TRBJ2-5, with 7 bases aligning to TRBD2. J lost 2 bases, V lost 5 bases, and 8 bases had no gene match. The length of the CDR3 is 15 residues. Germline V gene sequence: CDR1 MNHEY, CDR2 SVGAGI. In nucleotides, the CDR3 is TGTGCCAGCAGTAGCTGGGAGGGTGGGCAAGAGACCCAGTACTTC. Translation: CASSSWEGGQETQYF.

This clonotype was counted at least ten times. This chain joins TRBV14 and TRBJ1-3; tentative D call: TRBD1 (5 bases). CDR1 SGHDN and CDR2 FVKESK come from the germline V gene. The CDR3 covers 14 residues. Trimming took 1 base from V and 2 from J, leaving 6 bases between them. CDR3: CASSQVTAGNTIYF. The CDR3 DNA follows: TGTGCCAGCAGCCAAGTGACAGCTGGAAACACCATATATTTT.

This clonotype appeared many times. The CDR3 sequence: CASSGYGGYNEQFF. The CDR3 DNA reads TGTGCCAGCAGTGGATACGGGGGATACAATGAGCAGTTCTTC. This chain connects TRBV6-5 to TRBJ2-1; D perhaps matches TRBD2 (6 bases). The germline CDR1 and CDR2 sequences are MNHEY and SVGAGI. The CDR3 length is 14 residues. V lost 5 bases and J lost 4, with 12 bases in between.

In its sample, this clonotype was seen a few times. A junction end diverges from the germline sequence, so it may reflect a read error. V usage is TRBV5-4 and J usage is TRBJ2-5, with D tentatively TRBD1 (7 bases). Germline assignment: CDR1 SGHNT and CDR2 YYREEE (reference sequence). The CDR3 contains 13 residues. The CDR3, as DNA: TGTGTCAGCAGGAGGGACAGTCAAGAGACCCAGTACTTC. Translating gives CVSRRDSQETQYF. Filled out from reference TRBV5-4 and TRBJ2-5, the complete variable domain reads ETGVTQSPTHLIKTRGQQVTLRCSSQSGHNTVSWYQQALGQGPQFIFQYYREEENGRGNFPPRFSGLQFPNYSSELNVNALELDDSALYLCVSRRDSQETQYFGPGTRLLVL.